One and the same sample provided the 28 T cell receptor beta chains below, sequenced in a study of blood T cell repertoires in COVID-19. Sequencing was performed with immunoSEQ multiplex PCR; in TCRdb, only in-frame clones are kept and a portion is missing. The sample shows approximately 220,000 clones, 83% of them seen only once. The sample consisted of peripheral blood. These receptors came from a woman in her 50s with acute or convalescent COVID-19.

This chain links TRBV19 with TRBJ1-1, with D perhaps matching TRBD1 (5 bases). The CDR3 covers 15 residues. Germline V lookup: CDR1 LNHDA, CDR2 SQIVND (reference sequence). The V end was cut by 6 bases, the J end by 0 bases, with 14 bases between. The CDR3 DNA reads as TGTGCCAGTAGGAGACAGAGGAATATGAACACTGAAGCTTTCTTT. Amino acid sequence: CASRRQRNMNTEAFF.

In DNA, the CDR3 is TGTGCCAGTAGTGGGGACACCTTCCAAGAGACCCAGTACTTC. The encoded protein is CASSGDTFQETQYF. V gene TRBV19 combines with J gene TRBJ2-5, with D perhaps matching TRBD1 (6 bases). CDR1 and CDR2 from the germline V gene are LNHDA and SQIVND (reference sequence). This CDR3 has 14 residues. V shed 5 bases and J shed 1 base, with 11 bases lying between them.

This chain links TRBV7-2 with TRBJ1-2; no clear D. Germline loops: CDR1 SGHTA, CDR2 FQGNSA. Trimming took 5 bases from V and 4 from J, leaving 14 bases between them. CDR3 length equals 14 residues. CDR3: CASSPLRGIYGYTF. In nucleotides, the CDR3 is TGTGCCAGCAGCCCTCTGCGAGGGATCTATGGCTACACCTTC.

This clone was seen a single time. The genes are TRBV11-2 and TRBJ2-5; D gene uncertain. Germline lookup yields CDR1 SGHAT and CDR2 FQNNGV. This CDR3 contains 12 residues. Between the trimmed V and J ends, which lost 0 bases and 5 bases, there was a span of 4 bases. DNA for the CDR3: TGTGCCAGCAGCTTAGATAGTGAGACCCAGTACTTC. Amino acids: CASSLDSETQYF.

This clone was recorded once. This chain links TRBV7-2 with TRBJ2-6, with D tentatively TRBD1 (6 bases). V lost 4 bases and J 2 bases, leaving 9 bases between the germline ends. This CDR3 has 15 amino acids. In germline, CDR1 is SGHTA, CDR2 FQGNSA. The CDR3 bases are TGTGCCAGCAGCTCTCCAGGGGCTGGGGCCAACGTCCTGACTTTC. It specifies CASSSPGAGANVLTF.

The chain carries TRBV11-2 and TRBJ2-3, with a weak D call TRBD2 (6 bases). The V end lost 5 bases, the J end lost 0 bases, and 12 bases lay between the germline ends. The CDR3 is 15 residues long. Germline V gene data show CDR1 as SGHAT and CDR2 as FQNNGV. The CDR3 sequence: CASSLLGLSTDTQYF. DNA of the CDR3: TGTGCCAGCAGCCTCTTGGGACTGAGCACAGATACGCAGTATTTT.

Regarding this clone: Distinct nucleotide sequences in the sample also encode this CDR3. The chain links TRBV13 to TRBJ1-2; TRBD1 matches at 8 bases. Looked up from germline, CDR1 is PRHDT and CDR2 is FYEKMQ (reference sequence). J gave up 4 bases and V 3 bases, and 4 bases lay outside the gene matches. CDR3 size: 14 residues. CDR3: CASSFPGGGYGYTF. As DNA, the CDR3 is TGTGCCAGCAGCTTCCCAGGGGGCGGCTATGGCTACACCTTC.

This sequence joins TRBV19 and TRBJ2-2, with 13 bases matching TRBD2. Germline loops: CDR1 LNHDA, CDR2 SQIVND (reference sequence). J was trimmed by 6 bases and V by 1 base; bases with no gene match: 5. The CDR3 is 17 amino acids. This CDR3 is CASSIGTSGSLAGELFF. CDR3 coding DNA: TGTGCCAGTAGTATAGGGACTAGCGGGAGTCTGGCCGGGGAGCTGTTTTTT.

The V gene is TRBV5-8, the J gene TRBJ2-7; maybe TRBD1 (5 bases). The CDR3 sequence is 15 residues long. The V gene lost 2 bases and the J gene lost 0 bases, with 12 bases spanning the gap. The V gene's germline CDR1 is SGHTS and CDR2 YDEGEE. The CDR3 bases are TGTGCCAGCAGCTTCGCCTGGGGCGCCTCCTACGAGCAGTACTTC. It translates to CASSFAWGASYEQYF.

This chain links TRBV28 with TRBJ2-5; TRBD2 matches at 7 bases. Germline CDR1 MDHEN, CDR2 SYDVKM. With V trimmed by 2 bases and J by 9 bases, 9 bases remained unmatched. This CDR3 is built from 14 residues. As DNA, the CDR3 is TGTGCCAGCAGTTTAGTGCTAGCGGCGAGGGCCCAGTACTTC. The encoded protein is CASSLVLAARAQYF.

The genes are TRBV19 and TRBJ2-5; 10 bases agree with TRBD1. This CDR3 is built from 15 residues. From germline, CDR1 is LNHDA and CDR2 SQIVND (reference sequence). V dropped 4 bases and J dropped 5; count of bases not matched to a gene: 7. In DNA form, the CDR3 reads TGTGCCAGTAGTACTCCAGTGGGACAGGGGGAGACCCAGTACTTC. This encodes CASSTPVGQGETQYF. The complete variable domain, with remaining parts taken from reference TRBV19 and TRBJ2-5, reads DGGITQSPKYLFRKEGQNVTLSCEQNLNHDAMYWYRQDPGQGLRLIYYSQIVNDFQKGDIAEGYSVSREKKESFPLTVTSAQKNPTAFYLCASSTPVGQGETQYFGPGTRLLVL.

The chain couples TRBV7-2 to TRBJ2-1, with 8 bases fitting TRBD2. Germline CDR1 is SGHTA and CDR2 is FQGNSA. V dropped 0 bases and J dropped 4; count of bases not matched to a gene: 5. This CDR3 region has 16 residues. CDR3 loop: CASSLAAGGLYNEQFF. CDR3 nucleotides: TGTGCCAGCAGCTTAGCGGCGGGAGGTCTGTACAATGAGCAGTTCTTC.

This chain joins TRBV15 and TRBJ2-5; TRBD1 aligns across 7 bases. CDR1 and CDR2 (germline): LNHNV, YYDKDF (reference sequence). The CDR3 loop spans 14 amino acids. Trimming took 3 bases from V and 2 from J; bases not matched to a gene: 3. In DNA form, the CDR3 reads TGTGCCACCAGCAGTAACAGGGGACAAGAGACCCAGTACTTC. The encoded protein is CATSSNRGQETQYF.

The DNA of the CDR3 is TGTGCCAGCAGCTTACAGGGGGCAGGCGGCTACACCTTC. This sequence encodes CASSLQGAGGYTF. The rearrangement uses TRBV7-9 and TRBJ1-2; the match to TRBD1 covers 8 bases. This CDR3 is 13 amino acids long. In germline, CDR1 is SEHNR, CDR2 FQNEAQ (reference sequence). V lost 2 bases and J lost 8; bases outside the gene matches: 4.

V usage is TRBV20-1 and J usage is TRBJ1-1; tentatively, D is TRBD1 (6 bases). The CDR3 consists of 11 residues. V gave up 4 bases and J gave up 5 bases, with 8 bases separating them. The V gene's germline CDR1 is DFQATT and CDR2 SNEGSKA (reference sequence). The CDR3 bases are TGCAGTGCTATAAGGGGGACTGAAGCTTTCTTT. It is translated as CSAIRGTEAFF.

The genes are TRBV29-1 and TRBJ2-7, with D possibly being TRBD1 (6 bases). The CDR3 is 10 amino acids. The germline CDR1 and CDR2 sequences are SQVTM and ANQGSEA. The V gene lost 5 bases and the J gene lost 8 bases, with 10 bases spanning the gap. CDR3 in amino acids: CSVLGDKQYF. The CDR3 nucleotides are TGCAGCGTTTTGGGGGACAAGCAGTACTTC.

CDR3: CAWSIDLLTGTATPNQPQHF. CDR3 nucleotide sequence: TGTGCCTGGAGCATCGATTTACTCACCGGGACAGCAACCCCCAATCAGCCCCAGCATTTT. J is TRBJ1-5 and V is TRBV30, with 7 bases lining up with TRBD1. This CDR3 has 20 amino acids. Trimming cost V 3 bases and J 3 bases; bases outside gene matches: 23. Germline loops: CDR1 GTSNPN, CDR2 SVGIG (reference sequence).

The chain employs TRBV19 and TRBJ2-1; a weak D match, TRBD2 (6 bases). Per germline, CDR1 LNHDA and CDR2 SQIVND (reference sequence). This CDR3 comprises 15 residues. V gave up 6 bases and J gave up 5 bases, with 17 bases separating them. The CDR3 DNA reads as TGTGCCAGTAGGTGGGGGGACCAACGGAACAATGAGCAGTTCTTC. This codes for CASRWGDQRNNEQFF.

This chain's CDR3 is CASSPWTLSGRAHNEQFF. In nucleotides, the CDR3 is TGCGCCAGCAGCCCATGGACCCTTAGCGGGAGGGCCCACAATGAGCAGTTCTTC. The chain combines TRBV5-1 with TRBJ2-1; TRBD2 aligns across 11 bases. J lost 5 bases, V lost 4 bases, and 14 bases had no gene match. The CDR3 runs to 18 residues. Germline values: CDR1 SGHRS, CDR2 YFSETQ.

The chain recombines TRBV3-1 (or the pseudogene TRBV3-2) with TRBJ2-1; 10 nucleotides line up with TRBD2. The V segment lost 1 base and the J segment 1 base; nucleotides outside the gene matches: 4. The length of the CDR3 is 17 residues. Per germline, CDR1 LGHDT and CDR2 YNNKEL (reference sequence). For the CDR3, the DNA is TGTGCCAGCAGCCAAGGACTAGCGGGCTTATCCTACAATGAGCAGTTCTTC. This encodes CASSQGLAGLSYNEQFF.

A note on this clone: The sample carries other DNA sequences with the same CDR3. The rearrangement uses TRBV27 and TRBJ2-7; D uncertain. From germline, CDR1 is MNHEY and CDR2 SMNVEV (reference sequence). V was shortened by 4 bases and J by 2 bases, with 3 bases between the two germline ends. CDR3 length: 11 amino acids. The CDR3 is CASSSTYEQYF. The CDR3 nucleotides read TGTGCCAGCAGTTCAACCTACGAGCAGTACTTC.

Comment on this clone: Germline is not matched at one junction end, which may reflect a read error. V is TRBV27 and J is TRBJ2-2, with 7 nucleotides matching TRBD1. CDR1 is MNHEY, CDR2 SMNVEV, per germline (reference sequence). CDR3 size: 16 residues. CDR3 amino acids: CASSPLGRGNSGELFF. Written as DNA, the CDR3 is TGTGCCAGCAGTCCTCTGGGCAGGGGGAACAGCGGGGAGCTGTTTTTT.

This sequence joins TRBV5-8 and TRBJ1-1, with D possibly TRBD1 on 5 matching bases. V was trimmed by 4 bases and J by 3 bases, leaving 16 bases between them. Germline CDR1 and CDR2: SGHTS and YDEGEE. This CDR3 spans 15 amino acids. The CDR3 reads CASSRLGGADTEAFF. DNA of the CDR3: TGTGCCAGCAGCCGGCTCGGAGGGGCGGACACTGAAGCTTTCTTT.

The V call is TRBV2, the J call TRBJ2-3; possibly TRBD2 for D (6 bases). Germline V gene sequence: CDR1 SNHLY, CDR2 FYNNEI. Deletions cut 0 bases from V and 9 bases from J, with 19 bases between. The CDR3 runs 16 residues. The CDR3 DNA follows: TGTGCCAGCAGTGAAGCGATGAGTGCGGGATGGACCACGCAGTATTTT. Translating gives CASSEAMSAGWTTQYF. Full variable domain (remainder filled in from reference TRBV2 and TRBJ2-3): EPEVTQTPSHQVTQMGQEVILRCVPISNHLYFYWYRQILGQKVEFLVSFYNNEISEKSEIFDDQFSVERPDGSNFTLKIRSTKLEDSAMYFCASSEAMSAGWTTQYFGPGTRLTVL.

The rearrangement uses TRBV27 and TRBJ2-2, with D hard to call. CDR1 and CDR2 from the germline V gene are MNHEY and SMNVEV (reference sequence). V lost 2 bases and J 0 bases, leaving 7 bases between the germline ends. This CDR3 has 15 residues. The CDR3 loop reads CASSLGLPNTGELFF. The CDR3 DNA follows: TGTGCCAGCAGTTTAGGCCTTCCGAACACCGGGGAGCTGTTTTTT.

V is TRBV2 and J is TRBJ1-2, with TRBD1 as a possible D gene (6 bases). Germline CDR1 and CDR2: SNHLY and FYNNEI. Trimming pared 7 bases from V and 5 bases from J, leaving 20 bases between. The CDR3 is 15 amino acids. The CDR3 DNA is TGTGCCAGCACCCTACTGGACAGCCCCCTTTATGGCTACACCTTC. Protein sequence: CASTLLDSPLYGYTF.

This clone was counted only a few times. The chain joins TRBV15 to TRBJ2-6; TRBD2 matches at 7 bases. Unmatched junction bases numbered 19, after V lost 8 bases and J lost 0 bases. Per germline, CDR1 LNHNV and CDR2 YYDKDF (reference sequence). This CDR3 comprises 20 residues. The CDR3 DNA is TGTGCCACCGCAGGGCAAGGGCCTAGCGGAGGGGACTCTGGGGCCAACGTCCTGACTTTC. As protein: CATAGQGPSGGDSGANVLTF.

Remarks on this clone: The junction differs from germline at one of its ends, possibly a read error. The chain recombines TRBV11-2 with TRBJ2-3, with 8 bases that match TRBD1. Germline CDR1 reads SGHAT; CDR2 reads FQNNGV. The CDR3 runs to 17 residues. CDR3 amino acids: CTSSLDLEGQGLDTQYF. The CDR3 DNA reads TGTACCAGCAGCTTAGATCTTGAAGGACAGGGATTGGATACGCAGTATTTT.